This is a list of T cell receptor beta chains from one sample in a study of CD8+ T cells in alopecia areata. Here immunoSEQ multiplex PCR was the method, and the copy in TCRdb shows in-frame clones only, minus some. The table shows 250,000 to 350,000 clones, with 50% to 75% occurring only once. Here the sequenced sample was CD4+ T cells sorted from blood, taken around week 54, from a patient treated with tofacitinib. The receptors stem from a human donor with alopecia areata. CDR3s include the opening cysteine and the closing phenylalanine or tryptophan. D genes are given only for firm matches. The size field is filled for only some rows; it gives once, few, many or a size class.

V	size	J	D	DNA	CDR3
TRBV5-1	NA	TRBJ2-3	NA	TGCGCCAGCAGCTTGTTCAGGACAGATACGCAGTATTTT	CASSLFRTDTQYF
TRBV6-5	NA	TRBJ1-6	NA	TGTGCCAGCAGACCGGGACAAGGTTCACCCCTCCACTTT	CASRPGQGSPLHF
TRBV15	few	TRBJ1-2	NA	TGTGCCACTACCGGGCCACCTAACTATGGCTACACCTTC	CATTGPPNYGYTF
TRBV6-6	few	TRBJ1-1	NA	TGTGCCAGCAGTTACTCGACACTTAGGGTGGCTGAAGCTTTCTTT	CASSYSTLRVAEAFF
TRBV7-2	few	TRBJ2-3	TRBD1	TGTGCCAGCAGCTTGCAGGGGGAAGATACGCAGTATTTT	CASSLQGEDTQYF
TRBV6-5	NA	TRBJ2-2	NA	TGTGCCATGGCAGGGTACACCGGGGAGCTGTTTTTT	CAMAGYTGELFF
TRBV4-1	NA	TRBJ1-6	NA	TGCGCCAGCAGCCAAGATTCTGCTATGAGAGGCTATAATTCACCCCTCCACTTT	CASSQDSAMRGYNSPLHF
TRBV9	once	TRBJ2-4	TRBD1	TGTGCCAGCAGCCCAAGACAGGGGGCTAACATTCAGTACTTC	CASSPRQGANIQYF
TRBV2	NA	TRBJ2-5	TRBD1	TGTGCCAGCAGTGCGGGACAGTACCAAGAGACCCAGTACTTC	CASSAGQYQETQYF
TRBV18	NA	TRBJ1-4	NA	TGTGCCAGCTCACTCGCGACAGGACCTAATGAAAGGCTGTTTTTT	CASSLATGPNERLFF
TRBV5-8	once	TRBJ1-2	NA	TGTGCCAGCAGCTTGCCGGGACTCGAGCGCTACACCTTC	CASSLPGLERYTF
TRBV29-1	NA	TRBJ2-3	TRBD2	TGCAGCGTATCGGGACTAGCGGGGCCCACAGATACGCAGTATTTT	CSVSGLAGPTDTQYF
TRBV30	once	TRBJ2-6	NA	TGTGCCTGGAGTGTAGGTAATGGGGCCAACGTCCTGACTTTC	CAWSVGNGANVLTF
TRBV5-6	NA	TRBJ1-2	TRBD1	TGTGCCAGCAGCGCACGCCCCCGGGACAGGGTATTGTTTGGCTACACCTTC	CASSARPRDRVLFGYTF
TRBV25-1	few	TRBJ2-7	TRBD2	TGTGCCAGCAGTGAATCTGGTAGCGGGTTATACGAGCAGTACTTC	CASSESGSGLYEQYF
TRBV5-1	NA	TRBJ1-1	NA	TGCGCCAGCAGGAGGCAGATTAACACTGAAGCTTTCTTT	CASRRQINTEAFF
TRBV30	once	TRBJ1-4	TRBD1	TGTGCCTGGGAACAGGGGGGAAGTGAAAAACTGTTTTTT	CAWEQGGSEKLFF
TRBV30	NA	TRBJ2-6	NA	TGTGCCTGGAGTGACAACAGAATCTCTGGGGCCAACGTCCTGACTTTC	CAWSDNRISGANVLTF
TRBV4-2	few	TRBJ1-2	NA	TGTGCCAGCAGCCAAGTAGTGGAAGACTATGGCTACACCTTC	CASSQVVEDYGYTF
TRBV27	NA	TRBJ2-5	NA	TGTGCCAGCAGTCCGTCAGGGCCAGAGACCCAGTACTTC	CASSPSGPETQYF
TRBV5-6	NA	TRBJ2-5	NA	TGTGCCAGCAGTTTTCAAGAGACCCAGTACTTC	CASSFQETQYF
TRBV5-1	NA	TRBJ2-7	TRBD1	TGCGCCAGCAGTCCGGCATGGGACAGGGGCCACGAGCAGTACTTC	CASSPAWDRGHEQYF
TRBV2	NA	TRBJ2-7	TRBD1	TGTGCCAGCCAAAATACGGGGACAGGGAACGAGCAGTACTTC	CASQNTGTGNEQYF
TRBV6-6	NA	TRBJ2-7	NA	TGTGCCAGCATTGGGCGGAGGGGTTTCTACGAGCAGTACTTC	CASIGRRGFYEQYF
TRBV9	few	TRBJ2-3	TRBD2	TGTGCCAGCAGCGTAGCCCTGACTAGCGGGGGAAGAGGAGATACGCAGTATTTT	CASSVALTSGGRGDTQYF
TRBV30	NA	TRBJ1-5	TRBD1	TGTGCCTGGACCACAGGGGCCCGGAGCAATCAGCCCCAGCATTTT	CAWTTGARSNQPQHF
TRBV29-1	few	TRBJ2-3	TRBD1	TGCAGCGTCGACAGGGGCCGCGATACGCAGTATTTT	CSVDRGRDTQYF
TRBV5-6	NA	TRBJ2-1	NA	TGTGCCAGCAGCTTATGGGGCGCCTACAATGAGCAGTTCTTC	CASSLWGAYNEQFF
TRBV7-9	few	TRBJ1-1	TRBD1	TGTGCCAGCAGATTACAGGGGAGCCGCACTGAAGCTTTCTTT	CASRLQGSRTEAFF
TRBV27	NA	TRBJ2-3	NA	TGTGCCAGCAGCACGGGCCTTAGCACAGATACGCAGTATTTT	CASSTGLSTDTQYF
TRBV11-2	NA	TRBJ2-3	NA	TGTGCCAGCAGCTTAGACCCGCGTCTGGCTACGCAGTATTTT	CASSLDPRLATQYF
TRBV5-6	NA	TRBJ2-3	NA	TGTGCCAGCAGCCGATACGACAGCACAGATACGCAGTATTTT	CASSRYDSTDTQYF
TRBV29-1	few	TRBJ2-2	NA	TGCAGCGCGTACAGGGAAAACACCGGGGAGCTGTTTTTT	CSAYRENTGELFF
TRBV5-6	once	TRBJ2-7	TRBD2	TGTGCCAGCAGCCGGGGACTAGCGGGATTCTACGAGCAGTACTTC	CASSRGLAGFYEQYF
TRBV5-1	NA	TRBJ2-5	NA	TGCGCCAGCAGATCGGGGCTGCGGATGGAGACCCAGTACTTC	CASRSGLRMETQYF
TRBV6-5	NA	TRBJ2-3	TRBD1	TGTGCCAGCACGGACAGGGCGGGAACAGATACGCAGTATTTT	CASTDRAGTDTQYF
TRBV7-8	NA	TRBJ2-7	NA	TGTGCCAGCAGCTTGGGGCAACAGGCGAGAACCTACGAGCAGTACTTC	CASSLGQQARTYEQYF
TRBV29-1	once	TRBJ2-3	NA	TGCAGCGTTGATTCGGCAGAAAGGTCTAGCACAGATACGCAGTATTTT	CSVDSAERSSTDTQYF
TRBV5-1	NA	TRBJ1-6	NA	TGCGCCAGCAGCTTGGAACAGGGCAATTCACCCCTCCACTTT	CASSLEQGNSPLHF
TRBV4-1	NA	TRBJ2-7	NA	TGCGCCAGCAGCCCGGGCCCTTACTACGAGCAGTACTTC	CASSPGPYYEQYF